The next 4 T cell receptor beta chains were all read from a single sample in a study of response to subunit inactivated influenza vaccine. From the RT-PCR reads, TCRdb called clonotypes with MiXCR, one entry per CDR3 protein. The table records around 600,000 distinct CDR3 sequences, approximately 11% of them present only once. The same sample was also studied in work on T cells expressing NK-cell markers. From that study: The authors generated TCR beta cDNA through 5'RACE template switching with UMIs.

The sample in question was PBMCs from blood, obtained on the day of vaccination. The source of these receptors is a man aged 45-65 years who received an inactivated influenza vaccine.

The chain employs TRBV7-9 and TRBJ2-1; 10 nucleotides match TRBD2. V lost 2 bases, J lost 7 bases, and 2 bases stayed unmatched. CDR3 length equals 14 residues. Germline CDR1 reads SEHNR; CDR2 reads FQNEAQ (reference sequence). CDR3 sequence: CASSLSLAGNEQFF. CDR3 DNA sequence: TGTGCCAGCAGCTTATCACTAGCGGGGAATGAGCAGTTCTTC. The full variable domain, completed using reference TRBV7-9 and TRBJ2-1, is DTGVSQNPRHKITKRGQNVTFRCDPISEHNRLYWYRQTLGQGPEFLTYFQNEAQLEKSRLLSDRFSAERPKGSFSTLEIQRTEQGDSAMYLCASSLSLAGNEQFFGPGTRLTVL.

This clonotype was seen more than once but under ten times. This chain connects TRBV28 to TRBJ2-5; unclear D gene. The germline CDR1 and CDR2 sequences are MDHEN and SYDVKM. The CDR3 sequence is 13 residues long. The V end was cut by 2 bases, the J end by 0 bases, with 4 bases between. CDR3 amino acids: CASSLPNQETQYF. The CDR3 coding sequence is TGTGCCAGCAGTTTACCCAACCAAGAGACCCAGTACTTC.

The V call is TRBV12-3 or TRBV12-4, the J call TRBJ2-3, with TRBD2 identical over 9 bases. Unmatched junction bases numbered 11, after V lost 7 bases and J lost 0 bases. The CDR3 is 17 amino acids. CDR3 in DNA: TGTGCCAGCACCCTGGTGGCTAGCGGGGCTAGCACAGATACGCAGTATTTT. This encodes CASTLVASGASTDTQYF.

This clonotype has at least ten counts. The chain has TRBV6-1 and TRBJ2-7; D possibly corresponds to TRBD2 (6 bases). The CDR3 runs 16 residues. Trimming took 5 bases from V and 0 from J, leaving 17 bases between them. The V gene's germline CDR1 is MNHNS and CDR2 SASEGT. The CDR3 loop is CASSPPGRRASYEQYF. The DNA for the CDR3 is TGTGCCAGCAGTCCGCCTGGGCGGAGGGCCTCCTACGAGCAGTACTTC.